By sample share, the clone carrying this T cell receptor (beta chain) is medium-sized. Its antigen is not identified. Germline lookup yields CDR1 LNHDA and CDR2 SQIVND (reference sequence). The CDR3 sequence is 14 residues long. V lost 5 bases to trimming and J lost 7 bases; unmatched junction nucleotides: 5. The data were taken from a study of OX40 agonist ivuxolimab in advanced cancers. Study-level background: Given to patients was ivuxolimab, an agonistic anti-OX40 (CD134) antibody. Points from the study as a whole: Clonal expansion was seen in CD4+ and CD8+ blood T cells by week 6 at 0.1 to 3.0 mg/kg.

The table came from immunoSEQ multiplex PCR; TCRdb's copy has only in-frame clones and leaves some out. The data contain roughly 11,000 clones, roughly 77% of them singletons. People who had autoimmune disease history or systemic immunosuppression were excluded. The clonotype originates from an adult with an advanced solid tumor such as melanoma, head and neck, liver or kidney cancer. This chain uses TRBV19 with TRBJ2-1, with 10 nucleotides matching TRBD2. The sequenced sample was CD4+ or CD8+ T cells sorted from blood, obtained in a trial of the OX40 agonist ivuxolimab. The CDR3 spells CASSWLAGANEQFF. The CDR3 DNA reads TGTGCCAGTAGTTGGCTAGCGGGAGCGAATGAGCAGTTCTTC. The full variable domain, rest sourced from reference TRBV19 and TRBJ2-1, is DGGITQSPKYLFRKEGQNVTLSCEQNLNHDAMYWYRQDPGQGLRLIYYSQIVNDFQKGDIAEGYSVSREKKESFPLTVTSAQKNPTAFYLCASSWLAGANEQFFGPGTRLTVL.